The rows below give T cell receptor beta chains drawn from one sample of a study of blood T cell repertoires in COVID-19. Method: immunoSEQ multiplex PCR; TCRdb's copy keeps in-frame clones and lacks some. The table has tens of thousands of clones, roughly 81% seen once. Input material: peripheral blood. These TCRs come from a woman in her 70s with acute or convalescent COVID-19. CDR3s include the opening cysteine and the closing phenylalanine or tryptophan. D genes are given only for firm matches. Clone size, where shown, is once, few, many, or a class for clones that have expanded.

D: -; size: few; V: TRBV18; J: TRBJ1-6; DNA: TGTGCCAGCTCACCACGGGGAGGGAATTCACCCCTCCACTTT; CDR3: CASSPRGGNSPLHF
D: TRBD1; size: -; V: TRBV5-1; J: TRBJ2-1; DNA: TGCGCCAGCAGCTTGGGCCCTTTTGGACAGGGGGCGCAGAATGAGCAGTTCTTC; CDR3: CASSLGPFGQGAQNEQFF
D: -; size: -; V: TRBV28; J: TRBJ2-7; DNA: TGTGCCAGCAGCCCTTTGCTAGCGTACGAGCAGTACTTC; CDR3: CASSPLLAYEQYF
D: -; size: -; V: TRBV27; J: TRBJ2-2; DNA: TGTGCCAGCAGCCTCACGGAGTTGCTCCGCGGTGGGGAGCTGTTTTTT; CDR3: CASSLTELLRGGELFF
D: TRBD1; size: -; V: TRBV5-5; J: TRBJ1-2; DNA: TGTGCCAGCAGCTGGGGGGACAGCCGCTATGGCTACACCTTC; CDR3: CASSWGDSRYGYTF
D: TRBD1; size: -; V: TRBV11-1; J: TRBJ1-1; DNA: TGTGCCAGCAGCCCCGGAGGGGACAGGGTCGGCACTGAAGCTTTCTTT; CDR3: CASSPGGDRVGTEAFF
D: -; size: few; V: TRBV27; J: TRBJ2-7; DNA: TGTGCCAGCAGTCCTCCGACCCCCTACGGAGGGCAGTACTTC; CDR3: CASSPPTPYGGQYF
D: TRBD2; size: -; V: TRBV19; J: TRBJ2-1; DNA: TGTGCCAGTAGAAATAGGACTAGCGGGGGGAATGAGCAGTTCTTC; CDR3: CASRNRTSGGNEQFF
D: -; size: once; V: TRBV10-3; J: TRBJ1-5; DNA: TGTGCCATCAGTAGAGGGGGAAATCAGCCCCAGCATTTT; CDR3: CAISRGGNQPQHF
D: TRBD1; size: -; V: TRBV28; J: TRBJ1-2; DNA: TGTGCCAGCAGAGGGACAGGGTCTTATAGGGGCTACACCTTC; CDR3: CASRGTGSYRGYTF
D: -; size: -; V: TRBV9; J: TRBJ2-3; DNA: TGTGCCAGCAGCCCCGGGACTAGCACAGATACGCAGTATTTT; CDR3: CASSPGTSTDTQYF
D: -; size: -; V: TRBV27; J: TRBJ2-2; DNA: TGTGCCAGCAGCTCCCGGCAGGGATGGACCGGGGAGCTGTTTTTT; CDR3: CASSSRQGWTGELFF
D: TRBD2; size: -; V: TRBV29-1; J: TRBJ2-1; DNA: TGCAGCGTTCCCGGGACTAGCGGGGGGGCCTACAATGAGCAGTTCTTC; CDR3: CSVPGTSGGAYNEQFF
D: TRBD1; size: once; V: TRBV4-2; J: TRBJ1-2; DNA: TGTGCCAGCCAGGGACAGACAAAGAACTATGGCTACACCTTC; CDR3: CASQGQTKNYGYTF
D: TRBD1; size: -; V: TRBV19; J: TRBJ1-5; DNA: TGTGCCAGTACCCCGGGACAGAGTCGTTATCAGCCCCAGCATTTT; CDR3: CASTPGQSRYQPQHF
D: TRBD2; size: few; V: TRBV6-6; J: TRBJ2-5; DNA: TGTGCCAGCAGTACCTTAGCGGGGGATGAAGAGACCCAGTACTTC; CDR3: CASSTLAGDEETQYF
D: TRBD2; size: -; V: TRBV6-6; J: TRBJ2-1; DNA: TGTGCCAGCAGCGGGACTTTTAGCGGGACCTACAATGAGCAGTTCTTC; CDR3: CASSGTFSGTYNEQFF
D: TRBD2; size: -; V: TRBV27; J: TRBJ2-1; DNA: TGTGCCAGCAGTTTATCTCTGGTAGCGGGACCCTTGAAAAATGAGCAGTTCTTC; CDR3: CASSLSLVAGPLKNEQFF
D: -; size: -; V: TRBV7-2; J: TRBJ1-3; DNA: TGTGCCAGCAGCTCCCCGGGGGGCGAGGGAAACACCATATATTTT; CDR3: CASSSPGGEGNTIYF
D: TRBD1; size: once; V: TRBV7-8; J: TRBJ1-4; DNA: TGTGCCAGCAGCTCCGGACAGGGAAATGAAAAACTGTTTTTT; CDR3: CASSSGQGNEKLFF
D: TRBD1; size: -; V: TRBV2; J: TRBJ1-1; DNA: TGTGCCAGCAACCGGGACAGGGCTTCCATTGAAGCTTTCTTT; CDR3: CASNRDRASIEAFF
D: -; size: -; V: TRBV27; J: TRBJ2-7; DNA: TGTGCCTCTAGCTCCTACGAGCAGTACTTC; CDR3: CASSSYEQYF
D: TRBD1; size: -; V: TRBV18; J: TRBJ1-1; DNA: TGTGCCAGCTCCGGGACAGAGCGGAAAGCTTTCTTT; CDR3: CASSGTERKAFF
D: -; size: -; V: TRBV5-8; J: TRBJ1-2; DNA: TGTGCCAGCAGCTATCAGCTTCAGGGATCGCGCTATGGCTACACCTTC; CDR3: CASSYQLQGSRYGYTF